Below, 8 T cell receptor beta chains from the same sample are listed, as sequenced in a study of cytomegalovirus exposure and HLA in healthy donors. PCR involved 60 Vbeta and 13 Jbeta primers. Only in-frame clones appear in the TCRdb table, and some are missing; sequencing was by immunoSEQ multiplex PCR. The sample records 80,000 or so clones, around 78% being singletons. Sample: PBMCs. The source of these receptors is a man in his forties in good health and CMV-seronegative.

CDR3 region: CASSSTVTGELFF. DNA of the CDR3: TGTGCCAGCAGCTCGACAGTCACCGGGGAGCTGTTTTTT. The V gene is TRBV7-9, the J gene TRBJ2-2; tentatively, D is TRBD1 (5 bases). Looked up from germline, CDR1 is SEHNR and CDR2 is FQNEAQ (reference sequence). Trimming pared 4 bases from V and 4 bases from J, leaving 7 bases between. CDR3 size: 13 residues.

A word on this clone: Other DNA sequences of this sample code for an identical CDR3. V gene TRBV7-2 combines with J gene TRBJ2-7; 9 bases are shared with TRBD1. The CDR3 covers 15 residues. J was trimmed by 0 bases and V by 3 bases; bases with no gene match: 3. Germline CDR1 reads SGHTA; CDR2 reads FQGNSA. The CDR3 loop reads CASSFGQGSSYEQYF. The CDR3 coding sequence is TGTGCCAGCAGCTTCGGACAGGGGTCCTCCTACGAGCAGTACTTC.

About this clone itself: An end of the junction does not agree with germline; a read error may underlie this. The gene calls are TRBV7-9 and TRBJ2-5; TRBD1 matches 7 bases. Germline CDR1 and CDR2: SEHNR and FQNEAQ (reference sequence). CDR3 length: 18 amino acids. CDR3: CSSSLLGRVGQIQETQYF. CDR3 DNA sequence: TGTTCCAGCAGCTTATTGGGACGAGTGGGACAGATACAAGAGACCCAGTACTTC.

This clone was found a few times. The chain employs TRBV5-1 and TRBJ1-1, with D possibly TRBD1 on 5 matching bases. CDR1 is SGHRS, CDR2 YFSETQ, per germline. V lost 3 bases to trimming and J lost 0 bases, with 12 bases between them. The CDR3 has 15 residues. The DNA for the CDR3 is TGCGCCAGCAGCTATCGGTCAGGGCTGAACACTGAAGCTTTCTTT. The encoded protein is CASSYRSGLNTEAFF.

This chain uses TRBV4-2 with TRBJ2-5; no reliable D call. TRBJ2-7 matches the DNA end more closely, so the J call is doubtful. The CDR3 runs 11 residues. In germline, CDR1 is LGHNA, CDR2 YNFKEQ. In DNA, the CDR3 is TGTGCCAGCAGTTCCTCCTACGAGCAGTACTTC. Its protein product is CASSSSYEQYF.

CDR3 residues: CASSAWDRGLNYGYTF. CDR3 in DNA: TGTGCCAGCAGCGCGTGGGACAGGGGTTTAAACTATGGCTACACCTTC. The chain combines TRBV9 with TRBJ1-2; 10 nucleotides line up with TRBD1. V was clipped by 3 bases and J by 2 bases; unmatched bases: 7. CDR1 and CDR2 (germline): SGDLS, YYNGEE. The CDR3 length is 16 residues.

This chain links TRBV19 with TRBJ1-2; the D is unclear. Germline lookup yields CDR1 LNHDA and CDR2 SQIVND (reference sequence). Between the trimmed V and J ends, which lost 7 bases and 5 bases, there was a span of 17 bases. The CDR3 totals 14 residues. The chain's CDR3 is CASKLGMREYGYTF. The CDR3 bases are TGTGCCAGTAAGCTCGGGATGAGGGAATATGGCTACACCTTC.

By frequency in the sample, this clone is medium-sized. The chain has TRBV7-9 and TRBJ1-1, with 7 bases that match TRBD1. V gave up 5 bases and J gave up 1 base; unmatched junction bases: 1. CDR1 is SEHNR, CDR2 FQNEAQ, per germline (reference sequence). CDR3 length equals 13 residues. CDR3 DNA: TGTGCCAGCAGCGACAGGGAGAACACTGAAGCTTTCTTT. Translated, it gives CASSDRENTEAFF.